This note documents a single T cell receptor (beta chain) sequence. The antigen is unknown. TCRdb ran MiXCR on the multiplex PCR reads and lists one entry per CDR3 protein. Of about 9,000 distinct CDR3 sequences in the sample, 40% to 50% were seen once. Per germline, CDR1 MNHEY and CDR2 SVGAGI. With V trimmed by 6 bases and J by 9 bases, 8 bases remained unmatched. The CDR3 spans 14 residues. These data are taken from a study of breast tumors, draining lymph nodes, adjacent tissues. Study-level points and caveats: Tumor TCR diversity was below lymph nodes but above nontumor tissue. Compared with basal-like, luminal-like tumors shared significantly more repertoire with nontumor tissue.

The receptor was isolated from a female donor with breast cancer. Some clones in this sample may be carry-over from other donors' samples. The sequenced sample consisted of tumor-adjacent breast tissue. The chain recombines TRBV6-5 with TRBJ2-1, with 10 bases identical to TRBD2. CDR3 coding DNA: TGTGCCAGCAGAGGAGCGGGAGGGATTATTGAGCAGTTCTTC. Protein sequence: CASRGAGGIIEQFF.